The 21 T cell receptor beta chains below all came from one sample that was sequenced in a study of spatial heterogeneity in lung cancer. Study outcomes and limitations: How many expanded intratumoral alpha and beta TCRs were present tracked the tumor mutation count, which was a count of nonsynonymous mutations.

TCRdb analysed the 5' RACE reads with MiXCR anew, one entry per CDR3 protein. The repertoire holds about 100,000 distinct CDR3 sequences, with approximately 4.4% as singletons. Time point indicated: sample taken at primary tumor resection. No antigens are known for them. Sequenced material: lung tumor tissue, taken at surgery. All receptors come from a male donor with early-stage non-small cell lung cancer.

This clonotype was seen only a few times. V usage is TRBV20-1 and J usage is TRBJ2-7; D is uncertain. This CDR3 comprises 13 residues. Germline values: CDR1 DFQATT, CDR2 SNEGSKA (reference sequence). The germline V and J ends were trimmed by 3 bases and 3 bases, with 12 bases remaining between them. The CDR3 here is CSASTRSGYEQYF. The DNA of the CDR3 is TGCAGTGCTAGTACCCGGTCAGGCTACGAGCAGTACTTC.

Ten or more counts support this clonotype. The chain links TRBV28 to TRBJ2-5; TRBD1 is a possible D gene (6 bases). V dropped 6 bases and J dropped 5 bases, with 19 bases sitting between them. Germline V gene sequence: CDR1 MDHEN, CDR2 SYDVKM. The length of the CDR3 is 15 residues. CDR3 protein: CASSLDSLGRETQYF. CDR3 sequence (DNA): TGTGCCAGCAGCCTGGACAGCCTCGGTCGGGAGACCCAGTACTTC.

This clonotype occurred many times. CDR3 bases: TGTGCCAGCAGCCCAGAGCCGAGCCAAGAGACCCAGTACTTC. Translation gives CASSPEPSQETQYF. The chain is built from TRBV7-2 and TRBJ2-5; D ambiguous. CDR3 size: 14 residues. V was clipped by 5 bases and J by 1 base, with 11 bases between them. Germline lookup yields CDR1 SGHTA and CDR2 FQGNSA.

This clonotype showed up many times. The gene calls are TRBV6-1 and TRBJ2-4; 7 bases map to TRBD1. Germline CDR1 reads MNHNS; CDR2 reads SASEGT. There are 13 residues in the CDR3. The V gene end was trimmed by 6 bases and the J gene end by 5 bases; junction bases not matched to a gene: 4. The CDR3 DNA reads TGTGCCAGCAGGATGGGACAGCAAAACATTCAGTACTTC. It is translated as CASRMGQQNIQYF.

This clonotype has just a few counts. The CDR3 is CSARDGLRGGYEQYF. The CDR3 DNA reads TGCAGTGCTAGAGATGGTCTCAGGGGCGGCTACGAGCAGTACTTC. V gene TRBV20-1 combines with J gene TRBJ2-7, with D possibly TRBD1 on 6 matching bases. V shed 0 bases and J shed 3 bases, with 15 bases lying between them. Germline assignment: CDR1 DFQATT and CDR2 SNEGSKA (reference sequence). CDR3 length: 15 amino acids.

This clonotype appeared many times. V gene TRBV12-3 or TRBV12-4 combines with J gene TRBJ2-5, with TRBD2 matching over 7 bases. Trimming took 5 bases from V and 5 from J; bases not matched to a gene: 2. The CDR3 spans 12 residues. The CDR3 nucleotides are TGTGCCAGCAGTGGGGAGGGGGAGACCCAGTACTTC. This gives the protein CASSGEGETQYF.

There are a few counts of this clonotype. The chain is built from TRBV2 and TRBJ2-1; TRBD2 matches at 8 bases. CDR1 SNHLY and CDR2 FYNNEI come from the germline V gene. J was trimmed by 0 bases and V by 2 bases; bases with no gene match: 0. This CDR3 has 15 residues. The CDR3 DNA follows: TGTGCCAGCAGTGAAAGCGGGAGCTCCTACAATGAGCAGTTCTTC. It specifies CASSESGSSYNEQFF.

Many counts were recorded for this clonotype. In DNA form, the CDR3 reads TGCAGTGCTGGGGTCGGGACCCAGTACTTC. It specifies CSAGVGTQYF. The chain has TRBV20-1 and TRBJ2-5; D not resolved. Trimming cost V 5 bases and J 7 bases, with 8 bases left between them. Per germline, CDR1 DFQATT and CDR2 SNEGSKA (reference sequence). The CDR3 runs 10 residues.

This clonotype was seen ten or more times. The rearrangement joins TRBV27 to TRBJ2-7; 7 bases align to TRBD2. Germline-derived CDR1 and CDR2 are MNHEY and SMNVEV (reference sequence). V shed 6 bases and J 1 base; nucleotides not matched to a gene: 9. The CDR3 totals 15 residues. This CDR3 is CASRQIAGWSYEQYF. CDR3 nucleotide sequence: TGTGCCAGCAGACAAATAGCGGGCTGGTCCTACGAGCAGTACTTC.

This clonotype was recorded at least ten times. The chain uses TRBV28 and TRBJ2-7; TRBD2 matches at 8 bases. With V trimmed by 5 bases and J by 3 bases, 18 bases remained unmatched. Germline lookup yields CDR1 MDHEN and CDR2 SYDVKM. The CDR3 has 18 amino acids. Written as DNA, the CDR3 is TGTGCCAGCAGTCTGTTCGCTTGGGCGGGAGGCCAGGTCTACGAGCAGTACTTC. It is translated as CASSLFAWAGGQVYEQYF.

This clonotype showed up just a few times. This chain joins TRBV27 and TRBJ2-7, with a weak D call TRBD1 (5 bases). The CDR3 covers 15 residues. The V gene's germline CDR1 is MNHEY and CDR2 SMNVEV (reference sequence). Trimming removed 4 bases from V and 7 bases from J, with 20 bases in between. The CDR3: CASSWRLGQSEEQYF. CDR3 DNA sequence: TGTGCCAGCAGTTGGAGACTGGGGCAGAGTGAAGAGCAGTACTTC.

There are many counts of this clonotype. The chain has TRBV20-1 and TRBJ1-4; no firm D call. The CDR3 consists of 13 residues. CDR1 and CDR2 from the germline V gene are DFQATT and SNEGSKA (reference sequence). The ends were cut back, 6 bases at V and 3 bases at J, with 11 bases in the middle. The CDR3 DNA reads as TGCAGTGCCACGGGAGGGCCTAATGAAAAACTGTTTTTT. Translated: CSATGGPNEKLFF.

This clonotype was seen ten or more times. The gene calls are TRBV27 and TRBJ1-1, with D possibly TRBD1 on 5 matching bases. The CDR3 is 14 amino acids. The germline V gene has CDR1 MNHEY and CDR2 SMNVEV (reference sequence). The germline V and J ends were trimmed by 0 bases and 2 bases, with 7 bases remaining between them. The CDR3 DNA reads as TGTGCCAGCAGTTTATCGAGGGGAAACACTGAAGCTTTCTTT. Residues: CASSLSRGNTEAFF.

The chain has TRBV6-1 and TRBJ2-2, with D possibly being TRBD2 (5 bases). The CDR3 is 13 residues long. Trimming left V 4 bases short and J 4 bases short, with 7 bases between. Per the germline V gene, CDR1 is MNHNS and CDR2 is SASEGT. The CDR3 DNA reads TGTGCCAGCAGTGCCCGGGGCACCGGGGAGCTGTTTTTT. Protein sequence: CASSARGTGELFF.

This clonotype was seen more than once but under ten times. V gene TRBV7-2 combines with J gene TRBJ2-5; D is uncertain. CDR1 and CDR2 from the germline V gene are SGHTA and FQGNSA. V gave up 5 bases and J gave up 7 bases, with 11 bases separating them. The CDR3 is made up of 12 amino acids. CDR3 amino acids: CASSGTSRTQYF. DNA for the CDR3: TGTGCCAGCAGCGGAACTTCCAGGACCCAGTACTTC.

This clonotype was counted at least ten times. The V and J genes are TRBV5-1 and TRBJ1-5; D is undetermined. The germline V and J ends were trimmed by 1 base and 3 bases, with 11 bases remaining between them. The CDR3 extends over 15 amino acids. Germline values: CDR1 SGHRS, CDR2 YFSETQ. CDR3 residues: CASSLLSGANQPQHF. CDR3 DNA: TGCGCCAGCAGCTTGCTTTCAGGCGCCAATCAGCCCCAGCATTTT.

With regard to this clonotype: Being one base from a much bigger clone, this may be a read error. The chain has TRBV4-1 and TRBJ1-2; D is possibly TRBD1 (6 bases). Germline-derived CDR1 and CDR2 are MGHRA and YSYEKL. The CDR3 has 15 amino acids. CDR3 in amino acids: CASSQEPGANYGCTF. The CDR3, as DNA: TGCGCCAGCAGCCAAGAACCAGGGGCGAACTATGGCTGCACCTTC.

Many counts were recorded for this clonotype. The chain links TRBV28 to TRBJ2-1; TRBD2 matches 7 bases. J gave up 4 bases and V 4 bases, and 7 bases lay outside the gene matches. Per the germline V gene, CDR1 is MDHEN and CDR2 is SYDVKM. The CDR3 covers 15 residues. The CDR3 loop reads CASSSPSGEYNEQFF. The CDR3 nucleotides read TGTGCCAGCAGTTCCCCTAGCGGAGAATACAATGAGCAGTTCTTC.

In this sample, this clonotype turned up many times. This sequence joins TRBV28 and TRBJ2-7; 11 nucleotides align to TRBD2. J lost 0 bases, V lost 10 bases, and 20 bases had no gene match. The germline V gene encodes CDR1 MDHEN and CDR2 SYDVKM. The CDR3 loop spans 19 amino acids. This chain's CDR3 is CAILAPGTSGTHSSYEQYF. In nucleotides, the CDR3 is TGTGCCATCCTAGCCCCCGGGACTAGCGGCACTCATAGCTCCTACGAGCAGTACTTC. Using reference TRBV28 and TRBJ2-7 for the parts outside the CDR3, the full variable domain is DVKVTQSSRYLVKRTGEKVFLECVQDMDHENMFWYRQDPGLGLRLIYFSYDVKMKEKGDIPEGYSVSREKKERFSLILESASTNQTSMYLCAILAPGTSGTHSSYEQYFGPGTRLTVT.

V gene TRBV6-6 combines with J gene TRBJ1-2; no definite D call. CDR1 and CDR2 (germline): MNHNY, SVGAGI (reference sequence). Trimming removed 4 bases from V and 2 bases from J, with 2 bases in between. The CDR3 covers 11 residues. For the CDR3, the DNA is TGTGCCAGCAGTTCCAACTATGGCTACACCTTC. It translates to CASSSNYGYTF.

This clonotype has at least ten counts. This sequence joins TRBV28 and TRBJ2-6; D is unclear. Trimming took off 7 bases at V and 2 bases at J, with 6 bases between the two ends. The germline CDR1 and CDR2 sequences are MDHEN and SYDVKM. The CDR3 has 13 residues. The CDR3 DNA follows: TGTGCCAGCACCGGGCCTGGGGCCAACGTCCTGACTTTC. The encoded protein is CASTGPGANVLTF. Full variable domain (outside the CDR3, taken from reference TRBV28 and TRBJ2-6): DVKVTQSSRYLVKRTGEKVFLECVQDMDHENMFWYRQDPGLGLRLIYFSYDVKMKEKGDIPEGYSVSREKKERFSLILESASTNQTSMYLCASTGPGANVLTFGAGSRLTVL.